The clone carrying this TCR beta chain was seen only once. This sample was taken from a study of blood T cell repertoires in COVID-19. Study in general: The United States, Italy and Spain supplied acute and convalescent COVID-19 samples.

Germline loops: CDR1 SQVTM, CDR2 ANQGSEA. Trimming took 4 bases from V and 0 from J, leaving 7 bases between them. CDR3 size: 13 residues. Sequencing used immunoSEQ multiplex PCR; TCRdb keeps in-frame clones, though not all of them. Here the sample spans a few hundred thousand clones, less than 85% being singletons. The gene calls are TRBV29-1 and TRBJ1-3; D unclear. This sequence originates from a woman between 18 and 29 years old with acute or convalescent COVID-19. Sequenced material: peripheral blood. The CDR3 coding sequence is TGCAGCGTTGGGGAGAGCTCTGGAAACACCATATATTTT. Protein sequence: CSVGESSGNTIYF.